Listed below are T cell receptor beta chains from one sample, sequenced in a study of blood T cell repertoires in COVID-19. Clones were sequenced by immunoSEQ multiplex PCR, and TCRdb holds only the in-frame ones, with some missing. This table holds hundreds of thousands of clones, about nine tenths found once. The sample consisted of PBMCs or T cells enriched from blood (not recorded which). All receptors come from a man aged 40-55 years who had recovered from COVID-19. Each CDR3 is given with its conserved first and last residue. The D gene is left open where the match is weak. Clone size is not always given. Where it is, it says once, few, many or a class for expanded clones.

.,once,TRBJ1-3,TRBV28,CASSSGQRNTIYF,TGTGCCAGCAGTTCGGGACAACGAAACACCATATATTTT
TRBD1,.,TRBJ2-3,TRBV28,CASSTRQGAPSTDTQYF,TGTGCCAGCAGTACCCGACAGGGGGCGCCAAGCACAGATACGCAGTATTTT
TRBD2,few,TRBJ2-7,TRBV4-2,CASSQDFRTSGRSEQYF,TGTGCCAGCAGCCAAGATTTCAGGACTAGCGGGCGCTCCGAGCAGTACTTC
TRBD2,.,TRBJ2-3,TRBV14,CASSQDLRGLVIDTQYF,TGTGCCAGCAGCCAAGATCTTCGGGGACTAGTTATAGATACGCAGTATTTT
TRBD2,.,TRBJ2-7,TRBV18,CASSPSKLGTSGRAEQYF,TGTGCCAGCTCCCCGTCGAAATTGGGCACTAGCGGGAGGGCCGAGCAGTACTTC
.,.,TRBJ1-3,TRBV5-6,CASRREESGNTIYF,TGTGCCAGCAGGAGGGAGGAATCTGGAAACACCATATATTTT
.,once,TRBJ1-4,TRBV21-1,CASSKAGSGEKAANEKLFF,TGTGCCAGCAGCAAGGCGGGAAGCGGGGAAAAGGCGGCTAATGAAAAACTGTTTTTT
TRBD1,.,TRBJ1-1,TRBV18,CASSPALGGANAEAFF,TGTGCCAGCTCACCAGCGTTAGGGGGCGCAAACGCTGAAGCTTTCTTT
.,.,TRBJ1-6,TRBV30,CAWNPGPYSPLHF,TGTGCCTGGAATCCAGGGCCCTATTCACCCCTCCACTTT
.,once,TRBJ2-7,TRBV29-1,CSVEGSGSYEQYF,TGCAGCGTTGAAGGGTCAGGCTCCTACGAGCAGTACTTC
.,.,TRBJ2-3,TRBV5-1,CASSSAGTLTGTDTQYF,TGCGCCAGCAGCTCGGCCGGGACACTGACTGGCACAGATACGCAGTATTTT
.,.,TRBJ2-1,TRBV28,CASSFWGRSSYNEQFF,TGTGCCAGCAGTTTTTGGGGCCGGAGCTCCTACAATGAGCAGTTCTTC
.,.,TRBJ2-7,TRBV11-2,CASSFQGYEQYF,TGTGCCAGCAGCTTTCAGGGATACGAGCAGTACTTC
.,.,TRBJ1-6,TRBV6-1,CASSETLGVRYGSPLHF,TGTGCCAGCAGTGAAACGTTAGGGGTGAGATATGGATCACCCCTCCACTTT
.,once,TRBJ2-7,TRBV28,CASSNGGPYRYEQYF,TGTGCCAGCAGCAACGGGGGGCCCTACAGATACGAGCAGTACTTC
.,.,TRBJ2-2,TRBV30,CAWTGLLSGELFF,TGTGCCTGGACAGGGCTCCTCTCCGGGGAGCTGTTTTTT
.,.,TRBJ1-4,TRBV5-5,CASSFGGLREKLFF,TGTGCCAGCAGCTTCGGAGGCTTGAGAGAAAAACTGTTTTTT
.,.,TRBJ2-2,TRBV12-3/TRBV12-4,CASSLRGELFF,TGTGCCAGCAGTCTCCGGGGGGAGCTGTTTTTT
.,.,TRBJ1-4,TRBV19,CASSKTTGGHEKLFF,TGTGCCAGTAGTAAGACGACGGGGGGTCATGAAAAACTGTTTTTT
.,.,TRBJ1-2,TRBV4-1,CASSQDLVGPSSANYGYTF,TGCGCCAGCAGCCAAGATCTTGTTGGGCCATCTTCTGCTAACTATGGCTACACCTTC
TRBD2,.,TRBJ2-1,TRBV5-1,CASSWTSGLNNEQFF,TGCGCCAGCAGCTGGACTAGCGGATTGAACAATGAGCAGTTCTTC
.,.,TRBJ2-3,TRBV25-1,CASSAPRGTQYF,TGTGCCAGCAGTGCCCCAAGGGGTACGCAGTATTTT
.,few,TRBJ1-5,TRBV3-1/TRBV3-2,CASSQVGGGNQPQHF,TGTGCCAGCAGCCAAGTTGGGGGCGGCAATCAGCCCCAGCATTTT
.,.,TRBJ1-2,TRBV15,CATSRDLDGGWGGYTF,TGTGCCACCAGCAGAGACCTGGATGGGGGGTGGGGTGGCTACACCTTC
TRBD1,.,TRBJ2-5,TRBV2,CASNGQGQETQYF,TGTGCCAGCAACGGACAGGGCCAAGAGACCCAGTACTTC
.,.,TRBJ1-4,TRBV7-9,CASSSTSPGGKLFF,TGTGCCAGCAGCTCAACGAGCCCGGGTGGAAAACTGTTTTTT
TRBD2,.,TRBJ2-1,TRBV24-1,CATSDLTSGRGGEQFF,TGTGCCACCAGTGACTTAACTAGCGGGAGAGGTGGTGAGCAGTTCTTC
.,.,TRBJ1-1,TRBV27,CASRGLSNTEAFF,TGTGCCAGCAGGGGACTTTCGAACACTGAAGCTTTCTTT
.,many,TRBJ2-6,TRBV18,CASSPNRGMDGANVLTF,TGTGCCAGCTCACCTAACCGGGGTATGGATGGGGCCAACGTCCTGACTTTC